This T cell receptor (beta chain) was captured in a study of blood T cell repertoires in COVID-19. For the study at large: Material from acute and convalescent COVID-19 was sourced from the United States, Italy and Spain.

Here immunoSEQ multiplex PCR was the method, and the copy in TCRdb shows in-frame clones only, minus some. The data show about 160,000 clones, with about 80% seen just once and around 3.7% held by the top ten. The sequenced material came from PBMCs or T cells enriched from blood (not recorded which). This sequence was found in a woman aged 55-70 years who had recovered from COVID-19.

The CDR3 protein is CASSLQTGGGEQYF. CDR3 sequence (DNA): TGTGCCAGCAGTCTTCAGACAGGGGGCGGGGAGCAGTACTTC. The chain joins TRBV6-5 to TRBJ2-7, with 10 nucleotides matching TRBD1. This CDR3 has 14 residues. J lost 7 bases, V lost 5 bases, and 8 bases had no gene match. CDR1 is MNHEY and CDR2 is SVGAGI in the germline V gene.